This T cell receptor (beta chain) was retrieved from a study of shared T cell receptors in the human thymus. Data came from immunoSEQ multiplex PCR; TCRdb stores just in-frame clones and leaves some out. This sample has hundreds of thousands of clones, with around 87% found just once. This clone was observed a few times. CDR3 length equals 12 residues. CDR1 is SQVTM and CDR2 is ANQGSEA in the germline V gene. After removal of 7 bases from V and 12 bases from J, the junction contained 12 bases not matched to a gene. The data also belong to a second study, concerning human thymus T cells. That work adds: It was from resections taken during corrective heart surgery that the thymus tissue came. It looked as if thymic and blood repertoires used V and J genes in a biased way.

This TCR was sampled from a boy under two years old with a congenital heart defect. J is TRBJ2-1 and V is TRBV29-1, with TRBD1 matching over 7 bases. The specimen sequenced was thymocytes. CDR3 in amino acids: CSGDSANRVQFF. The CDR3 DNA is TGCAGCGGGGACAGTGCAAACAGAGTGCAGTTCTTC.